Included here is one TCR beta chain sequence, with context. These data originate in a study of cytomegalovirus exposure and HLA in healthy donors. CDR3 size: 16 residues. Germline V gene lookup returns CDR1 SGDLS and CDR2 YYNGEE. V shed 2 bases and J shed 2 bases, with 11 bases lying between them. Primers: 60 Vbeta forward and 13 Jbeta reverse. Only in-frame clones appear in the TCRdb table, and some are missing; sequencing was by immunoSEQ multiplex PCR. The table lists 100,000 to 150,000 clones, just under 80% of them singletons. The clonotype was recovered from a man aged 25 to 45 in good health and CMV-seronegative. Sequenced material: PBMCs. V gene TRBV9 combines with J gene TRBJ2-6, with D possibly being TRBD1 (7 bases). Here the CDR3 DNA reads TGTGCCAGCAGCGTCGGCGGGACAGCTGGGGCCAACGTCCTGACTTTC. Its protein product is CASSVGGTAGANVLTF. The complete variable domain, with remaining parts taken from reference TRBV9 and TRBJ2-6, reads DSGVTQTPKHLITATGQRVTLRCSPRSGDLSVYWYQQSLDQGLQFLIQYYNGEERAKGNILERFSAQQFPDLHSELNLSSLELGDSALYFCASSVGGTAGANVLTFGAGSRLTVL.